Below are 12 T cell receptor beta chains sequenced from a single sample in a study of pediatric ulcerative colitis. One to two pinch biopsies were taken from the rectum during colonoscopy. Only in-frame clones appear in the TCRdb table, and some are missing; sequencing was by immunoSEQ multiplex PCR. This table holds 15,000 or so clones, more than 70% found once. The sample consisted of gut tissue. The source of these receptors is a boy between 10 and 17 years old who was a control in a study of pediatric ulcerative colitis.

This sequence joins TRBV7-2 and TRBJ2-5, with 10 positions matching TRBD2. The CDR3 totals 15 residues. The V gene's germline CDR1 is SGHTA and CDR2 FQGNSA. Unmatched junction bases numbered 8, after V lost 6 bases and J lost 4 bases. This CDR3 reads CASRTGTSVIETQYF. The CDR3 DNA is TGTGCCAGCAGGACCGGGACTAGCGTGATAGAGACCCAGTACTTC.

This rearrangement joins TRBV27 to TRBJ1-3; 7 positions agree with TRBD1. This CDR3 region has 17 residues. V lost 6 bases to trimming and J lost 4 bases; unmatched junction nucleotides: 15. The germline gives CDR1 MNHEY, CDR2 SMNVEV (reference sequence). Written as DNA, the CDR3 is TGTGCCAGCAGCCCAAGACAGGGCCGTGCGTACGGAAACACCATATATTTT. Encoded protein: CASSPRQGRAYGNTIYF.

The chain links TRBV27 to TRBJ2-2, with 12 bases aligning to TRBD1. V shed 3 bases, J shed 7 bases, and the junction held 6 bases outside the gene matches. The germline V gene encodes CDR1 MNHEY and CDR2 SMNVEV (reference sequence). The CDR3 extends over 16 amino acids. The CDR3 region has the DNA TGTGCCAGCAGTTTTTCCGGGACAGGGGGCTTCGGGGAGCTGTTTTTT. Translation gives CASSFSGTGGFGELFF.

The V gene is TRBV27, the J gene TRBJ2-7, with 7 bases aligning to TRBD2. Germline V gene data show CDR1 as MNHEY and CDR2 as SMNVEV (reference sequence). J gave up 3 bases and V 5 bases, and 16 bases lay outside the gene matches. This CDR3 is 17 amino acids long. The CDR3 reads CASSRGRPGLDGYEQYV. CDR3 DNA sequence: TGTGCCAGCAGTCGGGGACGCCCAGGACTAGATGGCTACGAGCAGTACGTC.

The V and J genes are TRBV15 and TRBJ2-1, with D perhaps matching TRBD2 (6 bases). CDR3 length: 18 amino acids. V gave up 1 base and J gave up 5 bases, with 21 bases separating them. CDR1 and CDR2 (germline): LNHNV, YYDKDF (reference sequence). CDR3 loop: CATSRVWVGGGINNEQFF. In DNA, the CDR3 is TGTGCCACCAGCAGAGTTTGGGTAGGTGGCGGGATAAACAATGAGCAGTTCTTC.

V is TRBV30 and J is TRBJ2-1; D assignment may be TRBD1 or TRBD2 (5 bases each). The CDR3 has 13 amino acids. Trimming removed 1 base at V and 15 bases at J, with 19 bases between. Germline V CDR1 and CDR2: GTSNPN, SVGIG (reference sequence). This CDR3 reads CAWSGDGAAGVFF. The CDR3 DNA reads as TGTGCCTGGAGTGGGGACGGGGCGGCCGGGGTGTTCTTC.

The CDR3 loop reads CASSPSYKETQYF. Here the CDR3 DNA reads TGTGCCAGCTCACCATCTTATAAAGAGACCCAGTACTTC. J is TRBJ2-5 and V is TRBV18; no definite D call. The ends were cut back, 2 bases at V and 3 bases at J, with 7 bases in the middle. CDR1 is KGHSH, CDR2 LQKENI, per germline. There are 13 residues in the CDR3. Full variable domain (missing parts from reference TRBV18 and TRBJ2-5): NAGVMQNPRHLVRRRGQEARLRCSPMKGHSHVYWYRQLPEEGLKFMVYLQKENIIDESGMPKERFSAEFPKEGPSILRIQQVVRGDSAAYFCASSPSYKETQYFGPGTRLLVL.

V usage is TRBV11-2 and J usage is TRBJ2-1; unclear D gene. The V gene lost 6 bases and the J gene lost 7 bases, with 16 bases spanning the gap. The germline gives CDR1 SGHAT, CDR2 FQNNGV. CDR3 length equals 14 residues. CDR3 nucleotide sequence: TGTGCCAGCAGTCTCTCGTTAGCTAATAATGAGCAGTTCTTC. Its translation is CASSLSLANNEQFF.

The rearrangement links TRBV7-3 to TRBJ2-7; 7 bases map to TRBD1. Germline values: CDR1 SGHTA, CDR2 FQGTGA. This CDR3 region has 15 residues. The V and J ends lost 2 bases and 2 bases, in that order; junction bases with no gene match: 6. Written as DNA, the CDR3 is TGTGCCAGCAGCTTATCCCCCCAGGGGGCCTACGAGCAGTACTTC. Translated: CASSLSPQGAYEQYF.

The gene calls are TRBV4-1 and TRBJ2-5, with D possibly TRBD1 on 5 matching bases. CDR3 length: 15 residues. CDR1 MGHRA and CDR2 YSYEKL come from the germline V gene. Deletions cut 0 bases from V and 5 bases from J, with 13 bases between. The CDR3 coding sequence is TGCGCCAGCAGCCAAGATGGCAGGGCGGAGGAGACCCAGTACTTC. It is translated as CASSQDGRAEETQYF.

The sample holds a few counts of this clone. V and J are TRBV11-3 and TRBJ2-5; 7 nucleotides line up with TRBD1. The germline V gene has CDR1 SGHNT and CDR2 YENEEA. This CDR3 comprises 11 residues. V trimming: 6 bases; J trimming: 5 bases; junction bases outside the gene matches: 0. The CDR3 reads CASRTGETQYF. Here the CDR3 DNA reads TGTGCCAGCAGGACAGGGGAGACCCAGTACTTC.

This clone has only one observation. The chain links TRBV4-2 to TRBJ2-3; D is perhaps TRBD2 (6 bases). The CDR3 loop spans 18 amino acids. CDR1 is LGHNA, CDR2 YNFKEQ, per germline. Trimming pared 4 bases from V and 7 bases from J, leaving 27 bases between. CDR3 nucleotide sequence: TGTGCCAGCAGCCCCAGTCGAGCGGGCATAAAAGCCTCACATACGCAGTATTTT. Translated, it gives CASSPSRAGIKASHTQYF.